The 6 T cell receptor beta chains below all came from one sample that was sequenced in a study of blood T cell repertoires in COVID-19. Data came from immunoSEQ multiplex PCR; TCRdb stores just in-frame clones and leaves some out. The sample shows fewer than 350,000 clones, around nine tenths of them seen only once. Sequencing input: PBMCs or T cells enriched from blood (not recorded which). These receptors came from a middle-aged woman who had recovered from COVID-19.

CDR3 protein: CASRADYQSPLHF. The CDR3 nucleotides are TGTGCCAGCAGGGCGGACTACCAGTCACCCCTCCACTTT. V is TRBV28 and J is TRBJ1-6; D ambiguous. The CDR3 totals 13 residues. The V end was cut by 6 bases, the J end by 10 bases, with 13 bases between. Per the germline V gene, CDR1 is MDHEN and CDR2 is SYDVKM.

The chain employs TRBV27 and TRBJ1-6; D is uncertain. CDR1 and CDR2 (germline): MNHEY, SMNVEV (reference sequence). The CDR3 sequence is 12 residues long. V lost 6 bases and J lost 4, with 4 bases in between. As DNA, the CDR3 is TGTGCCAGCAGCCGTTATAATTCACCCCTCCACTTT. It is translated as CASSRYNSPLHF.

The chain combines TRBV5-6 with TRBJ1-5, with D possibly matching TRBD1 (5 bases). The germline V gene has CDR1 SGHDT and CDR2 YYEEEE. Trimming shortened V by 4 bases and J by 7 bases, and 12 bases separated the two germline ends. The length of the CDR3 is 13 residues. In DNA form, the CDR3 reads TGTGCCAGCAGCAGTACGGGGGGGCAGCCCCAGCATTTT. Residues: CASSSTGGQPQHF. Full variable domain (missing parts from reference TRBV5-6 and TRBJ1-5): DAGVTQSPTHLIKTRGQQVTLRCSPKSGHDTVSWYQQALGQGPQFIFQYYEEEERQRGNFPDRFSGHQFPNYSSELNVNALLLGDSALYLCASSSTGGQPQHFGDGTRLSIL.

This clone was seen a single time. The V gene is TRBV19, the J gene TRBJ2-2, with 9 nucleotides matching TRBD1. Germline CDR1 LNHDA, CDR2 SQIVND (reference sequence). Germline trimming cut 7 bases from V and 7 bases from J; bases unmatched to any gene: 10. The CDR3 length is 15 residues. CDR3 coding DNA: TGTGCCAGTATGCGGGACAGGGCGGAAGGCGGGGAGCTGTTTTTT. This translates into CASMRDRAEGGELFF.

The J gene is TRBJ2-1, the V gene TRBV5-4; 11 positions agree with TRBD1. Trimming took 4 bases from V and 2 from J; bases not matched to a gene: 2. Germline CDR1 SGHNT, CDR2 YYREEE (reference sequence). The CDR3 covers 15 residues. The CDR3 DNA follows: TGTGCCAGCAGCCCGGGACAGGGGGCCTACAATGAGCAGTTCTTC. Residues: CASSPGQGAYNEQFF.

The chain uses TRBV2 and TRBJ2-1, with TRBD2 matching over 12 bases. After removal of 5 bases from V and 2 bases from J, the junction contained 4 bases not matched to a gene. Germline CDR1 reads SNHLY; CDR2 reads FYNNEI. The CDR3 sequence is 16 residues long. CDR3 amino acids: CASSSRLAGAYNEQFF. The DNA of the CDR3 is TGTGCCAGCAGTTCACGACTAGCGGGGGCCTACAATGAGCAGTTCTTC.